The following is a TCR beta chain sequence with its context. Its antigen is still unknown. Base qualities are not at hand, and no much larger clone is one base apart. This sample stems from a study of blood T cell repertoires in COVID-19 (TCRdb year 2020). For context, the study as a whole: The collaborator samples originated in the United States, Italy and Spain and spanned the acute and convalescent phases of COVID-19. The material from the prospective study consisted of cDNA or gDNA derived from T cells, B-cell-depleted T cells, or PBMCs. Subjects who had been exposed to COVID-19, were actively infected with it, or had recovered from it provided the deeply sampled blood TCRbeta repertoires that made up the dataset. The repertoires were made available in a free public database intended to serve as a resource for research on the immune response to SARS-CoV-2. The samples were drawn from two sources: the first 160 participants of the ongoing ImmuneRACE study, and some 1,300 subjects contributed by 6 global collaborators. A de-identified subject ID, COVID-19 status, age in years and sex were almost always included in the sample metadata. Where available, HLA class I and class II types were taken from metadata supplied by the sample provider and were not determined by assay-based typing.

TCRbeta CDR3 regions were amplified from genomic DNA using the immunoSEQ Assay, a bias-controlled multiplex PCR. The original pipeline was this. Nucleated cell counts per sample were estimated from amplification of reference gene primers within the assay. Sequence reads were collapsed and filtered to measure the absolute abundance of every unique TCRbeta CDR3 rearrangement. For each sample, productive Simpson clonality was calculated as the square root of Simpson's diversity index over productive rearrangements. Sourced from immuneACCESS, this table was stored by TCRdb with only in-frame sequences that have V and J called. A share of the clones is absent; for the studies checked, an unresolved V gene accounts for under half, and the remainder has no known explanation. The V and J calls and clone size were taken over from that table, and D and trimming were inferred from the DNA. The sample table records approximately 210,000 clones; around 83% of these occur just once. The ten largest clonotypes hold about 7.4% of the sample.

CDR1 and CDR2 are drawn from the germline V gene: SNHLY, FYNNEI. V was cut back by 7 bases and J by 8 bases, leaving a gap of 15 bases between them. Reading from cysteine to phenylalanine, the CDR3 counts 14 amino acids. Left in the record is the CDR3 DNA by itself, 42 bases read in frame from the first base. General study outcomes and caveats: The amount of clinical and demographic metadata varied by source and participant and was provided uncurated.

Collaborating institutions collected whole blood in K2EDTA tubes following their own protocols. For TCRbeta analysis, collaborators shipped samples as frozen whole blood, isolated PBMCs, or DNA extracted from either of those sample types. This sequence originates from a woman aged 45 to 65 with acute or convalescent COVID-19. Input material: peripheral blood. This sequence uses TRBV2 and TRBJ1-6, with no confident D gene call. The CDR3 reads CASTREAIYSPLHF. The DNA sequence follows: TGTGCCAGCACCCGGGAGGCGATATATTCACCCCTCCACTTT. The entire variable domain, with the stretches around the CDR3 drawn from the reference TRBV2 and TRBJ1-6 proteins, is EPEVTQTPSHQVTQMGQEVILRCVPISNHLYFYWYRQILGQKVEFLVSFYNNEISEKSEIFDDQFSVERPDGSNFTLKIRSTKLEDSAMYFCASTREAIYSPLHFGNGTRLTVT.